The 29 T cell receptor beta chains below come from one sample, sequenced in a study of control samples from healthy donors and cancer patients (TCRdb year 2020). The method was the immunoSEQ multiplex PCR assay. In its TCRdb copy, this immuneACCESS table keeps in-frame sequences only and misses some clones. Where compared with another copy, unresolved V genes explain less than half of these, and the others have no known cause. Present in this sample are about 120,000 clones, 89% of which were seen just once. About 40% of the sample is in the top ten clones. Sequenced input: blood. These receptors all come from a man aged 50-60 years in good health.

J is TRBJ2-7 and V is TRBV7-6; D is perhaps TRBD1 or TRBD2 (5 bases each). The V and J ends lost 6 bases and 5 bases respectively, with 20 bases between them. The germline gives CDR1 SGHVS, CDR2 FNYEAQ. The length of the CDR3 is 15 residues. The CDR3 region is CASSFGALKGHEQYF. The DNA of the CDR3 is TGTGCCAGCAGTTTCGGGGCCCTCAAGGGCCACGAGCAGTACTTC.

The chain has TRBV7-2 and TRBJ2-2; D ambiguous. The V gene's germline CDR1 is SGHTA and CDR2 FQGNSA. The CDR3 runs 16 residues. Trimming took off 2 bases at V and 1 base at J, with 11 bases between the two ends. The CDR3 reads CASSLNSRRNTGELFF. The CDR3 nucleotides read TGTGCCAGCAGCTTAAATTCTCGCAGGAACACCGGGGAGCTGTTTTTT.

The gene calls are TRBV27 and TRBJ1-4; D not resolved. Between the trimmed V and J ends, which lost 0 bases and 7 bases, there was a span of 9 bases. This CDR3 has 14 residues. Germline V lookup: CDR1 MNHEY, CDR2 SMNVEV (reference sequence). CDR3 sequence (DNA): TGTGCCAGCAGTTTATCCTTGGGCCGTGAAAAACTGTTTTTT. It translates to CASSLSLGREKLFF.

The chain has TRBV29-1 and TRBJ2-2; 9 bases map to TRBD1. Looked up from germline, CDR1 is SQVTM and CDR2 is ANQGSEA. Trimming cost V 4 bases and J 6 bases; bases outside gene matches: 6. The CDR3 runs 14 residues. The CDR3 coding sequence is TGCAGCGTTGGACAGGGGGGTTATTCCGGGGAGCTGTTTTTT. This translates into CSVGQGGYSGELFF.

The J gene is TRBJ2-7, the V gene TRBV6-1, with 7 bases that match TRBD1. This CDR3 is built from 15 residues. Trimming removed 3 bases from V and 5 bases from J; junction bases left unmatched: 10. From germline, CDR1 is MNHNS and CDR2 SASEGT. The CDR3 loop is CASSDPTGYYNEQYF. In DNA, the CDR3 is TGTGCCAGCAGTGATCCGACAGGGTACTACAACGAGCAGTACTTC.

In its sample, this clone was seen once. The chain couples TRBV6-2 or TRBV6-3 to TRBJ1-1, with a weak D call TRBD1 (6 bases). CDR1 MNHEY and CDR2 SVGEGT come from the germline V gene. Between the trimmed V and J ends, which lost 4 bases and 3 bases, there was a span of 9 bases. CDR3 length: 13 amino acids. The DNA of the CDR3 is TGTGCCAGCAGTTGGGACACCCACACTGAAGCTTTCTTT. This gives the protein CASSWDTHTEAFF.

The gene calls are TRBV10-3 and TRBJ1-1; perhaps TRBD1 as D (5 bases). In germline, CDR1 is ENHRY, CDR2 SYGVKD. V lost 6 bases and J lost 1, with 12 bases in between. The CDR3 contains 14 residues. Written as DNA, the CDR3 is TGTGCCATCAGCCCGGGACGGTCGAACACTGAAGCTTTCTTT. Protein sequence: CAISPGRSNTEAFF.

The chain links TRBV19 to TRBJ2-3, with a weak D call TRBD1 (6 bases). V was shortened by 7 bases and J by 6 bases, with 17 bases between the two germline ends. Per germline, CDR1 LNHDA and CDR2 SQIVND (reference sequence). This CDR3 has 14 amino acids. The CDR3 bases are TGTGCCAGTACGGGACAACCCAGGTGGGATACGCAGTATTTT. Translated, it gives CASTGQPRWDTQYF.

CDR3 sequence reads: CASSPRMVAGLSYNEQFF. In nucleotides, the CDR3 is TGTGCCAGCAGCCCCCGGATGGTAGCGGGGCTTTCCTACAATGAGCAGTTCTTC. The chain employs TRBV5-8 and TRBJ2-1; 8 nucleotides agree with TRBD2. The CDR3 length is 18 residues. Germline CDR1 is SGHTS and CDR2 is YDEGEE. With 4 bases clipped from V and 1 base from J, the junction kept 13 bases outside the gene matches.

A word on this clone: The junction departs from the called germline gene at one end, perhaps through a read error. This sequence joins TRBV7-9 and TRBJ2-5, with D unresolved. The V gene's germline CDR1 is SEHNR and CDR2 FQNEAQ (reference sequence). CDR3 size: 13 residues. The DNA of the CDR3 is TGTGCCAGCCGCTTTGGATCTAAAGAGACCCAGTACTTC. Amino acids: CASRFGSKETQYF.

The chain is built from TRBV6-6 and TRBJ2-5; 10 positions match TRBD2. Per the germline V gene, CDR1 is MNHNY and CDR2 is SVGAGI (reference sequence). This CDR3 is built from 17 residues. V lost 5 bases, J lost 2 bases, and 11 bases stayed unmatched. The CDR3 region is CASSRGALTSGQETQYF. Written as DNA, the CDR3 is TGTGCCAGCAGTCGCGGAGCCCTGACTAGCGGGCAAGAGACCCAGTACTTC.

The chain recombines TRBV23-1 with TRBJ1-1, with D hard to call. Being an ORF, TRBV23-1 has a function that is uncertain. V lost 2 bases and J lost 11, with 12 bases in between. CDR3 size: 12 residues. The chain's CDR3 is CASSQEQVWAFF. The CDR3 DNA is TGCGCCAGCAGTCAAGAGCAGGTTTGGGCTTTCTTT.

This clone came up a few times. This chain uses TRBV10-3 with TRBJ1-1; no definite D call. The CDR3 contains 13 residues. Germline V lookup: CDR1 ENHRY, CDR2 SYGVKD. Trimming removed 4 bases from V and 2 bases from J, with 8 bases in between. The CDR3 nucleotides read TGTGCCATCAGTGCCCCGGCAAACACTGAAGCTTTCTTT. Translating gives CAISAPANTEAFF.

The chain employs TRBV9 and TRBJ1-6, with 7 bases lining up with TRBD1. With 4 bases clipped from V and 8 bases from J, the junction kept 12 bases outside the gene matches. CDR1 SGDLS and CDR2 YYNGEE come from the germline V gene. This CDR3 has 16 residues. CDR3 nucleotides: TGTGCCAGCAGCACGTCCGGACAGGCCGTGGATTCACCCCTCCACTTT. As protein: CASSTSGQAVDSPLHF.

V gene TRBV24-1 combines with J gene TRBJ1-2; D uncertain. There are 15 residues in the CDR3. Germline V lookup: CDR1 KGHDR, CDR2 SFDVKD. The ends were cut back, 4 bases at V and 0 bases at J, with 11 bases in the middle. The CDR3 here is CATSEYTEPNYGYTF. Here the CDR3 DNA reads TGTGCCACCAGTGAGTATACAGAGCCTAACTATGGCTACACCTTC.

This clone was counted only a few times. V usage is TRBV19 and J usage is TRBJ1-5; D unresolved. The length of the CDR3 is 13 residues. The V gene's germline CDR1 is LNHDA and CDR2 SQIVND (reference sequence). Trimming removed 5 bases at V and 8 bases at J, with 13 bases between. CDR3 DNA sequence: TGTGCCAGTAGTCAGGACCGGGCTAAGCCCCAGCATTTT. Protein sequence: CASSQDRAKPQHF. Complete variable domain (other parts from reference TRBV19 and TRBJ1-5): DGGITQSPKYLFRKEGQNVTLSCEQNLNHDAMYWYRQDPGQGLRLIYYSQIVNDFQKGDIAEGYSVSREKKESFPLTVTSAQKNPTAFYLCASSQDRAKPQHFGDGTRLSIL.

This clone has a single count. The chain joins TRBV19 to TRBJ1-1; 9 nucleotides agree with TRBD1. CDR3 length equals 15 residues. Germline loops: CDR1 LNHDA, CDR2 SQIVND (reference sequence). V lost 1 base to trimming and J lost 1 base; unmatched junction nucleotides: 1. In DNA, the CDR3 is TGTGCCAGTAGTATAGGGGGACAGGGGAACACTGAAGCTTTCTTT. Amino acids: CASSIGGQGNTEAFF.

This sequence joins TRBV7-2 and TRBJ2-7; 7 positions match TRBD1. CDR3 size: 14 residues. Germline CDR1 and CDR2: SGHTA and FQGNSA. V gave up 5 bases and J gave up 0 bases; unmatched junction bases: 4. The CDR3 loop is CASSRTGTSYEQYF. CDR3 sequence (DNA): TGTGCCAGCAGCCGGACAGGAACCTCCTACGAGCAGTACTTC.

The chain joins TRBV10-3 to TRBJ1-3, with unresolved D. The V and J ends lost 0 bases and 2 bases respectively, with 17 bases between them. The CDR3 loop spans 18 amino acids. Germline values: CDR1 ENHRY, CDR2 SYGVKD. CDR3 sequence (DNA): TGTGCCATCAGTGAGTCGACTCCAGGCTTCTCGGCTGGAAACACCATATATTTT. Protein: CAISESTPGFSAGNTIYF.

The chain links TRBV14 to TRBJ1-1; D unresolved. The V end was cut by 3 bases, the J end by 0 bases, with 5 bases between. The CDR3 totals 13 residues. The V gene's germline CDR1 is SGHDN and CDR2 FVKESK. CDR3 region: CASSQQMNTEAFF. The CDR3 DNA is TGTGCCAGCAGCCAGCAAATGAACACTGAAGCTTTCTTT. Full variable domain (remainder filled in from reference TRBV14 and TRBJ1-1): EAGVTQFPSHSVIEKGQTVTLRCDPISGHDNLYWYRRVMGKEIKFLLHFVKESKQDESGMPNNRFLAERTGGTYSTLKVQPAELEDSGVYFCASSQQMNTEAFFGQGTRLTVV.

The gene calls are TRBV7-9 and TRBJ1-3; D is uncertain. Trimming removed 6 bases from V and 0 bases from J, with 6 bases in between. Per the germline V gene, CDR1 is SEHNR and CDR2 is FQNEAQ (reference sequence). The length of the CDR3 is 13 residues. CDR3 nucleotide sequence: TGTGCCAGCAGTTTCGGCTCTGGAAACACCATATATTTT. Protein: CASSFGSGNTIYF.

The rearrangement links TRBV30 to TRBJ1-2; TRBD1 is a possible D gene (5 bases). Germline V gene lookup returns CDR1 GTSNPN and CDR2 SVGIG (reference sequence). This CDR3 region has 14 residues. Trimming left V 4 bases short and J 4 bases short, with 16 bases between. The CDR3 DNA sequence: TGTGCCTGGATTGACGGGGGGAACGGCTATGGCTACACCTTC. Translating it yields CAWIDGGNGYGYTF.

This clone was observed once. The chain links TRBV2 to TRBJ1-5; 9 positions agree with TRBD1. Germline trimming cut 6 bases from V and 1 base from J; bases unmatched to any gene: 13. The CDR3 loop spans 18 amino acids. Germline V CDR1 and CDR2: SNHLY, FYNNEI. CDR3 bases: TGTGCCAGCAGCGAGAGGTGGGGACAGGGTGCCAGCAATCAGCCCCAGCATTTT. This sequence encodes CASSERWGQGASNQPQHF.

This chain connects TRBV5-4 to TRBJ2-3, with 12 bases that match TRBD2. Germline CDR1 and CDR2: SGHNT and YYREEE (reference sequence). There are 17 residues in the CDR3. Unmatched junction bases numbered 4, after V lost 0 bases and J lost 2 bases. CDR3 residues: CASSLGSSGGATDTQYF. In nucleotides, the CDR3 is TGTGCCAGCAGCTTGGGGTCTAGCGGGGGGGCCACAGATACGCAGTATTTT.

As for this clone: Other DNA variants within this sample encode the same CDR3. The V gene is TRBV6-5, the J gene TRBJ1-3; D call uncertain. CDR1 and CDR2 from the germline V gene are MNHEY and SVGAGI. Trimming left V 2 bases short and J 1 base short, with 3 bases between. This CDR3 region has 13 residues. The CDR3 reads CASSYSSGNTIYF. In nucleotides, the CDR3 is TGTGCCAGCAGTTACAGTTCTGGAAACACCATATATTTT.

This clone was seen only a few times. The J gene is TRBJ1-2, the V gene TRBV19; D perhaps matches TRBD1 (6 bases). Trimming pared 7 bases from V and 5 bases from J, leaving 8 bases between. CDR3 size: 11 residues. Germline loops: CDR1 LNHDA, CDR2 SQIVND (reference sequence). CDR3 residues: CASIGQYGYTF. CDR3 coding DNA: TGTGCCAGTATTGGACAGTATGGCTACACCTTC. Full variable domain (missing parts from reference TRBV19 and TRBJ1-2): DGGITQSPKYLFRKEGQNVTLSCEQNLNHDAMYWYRQDPGQGLRLIYYSQIVNDFQKGDIAEGYSVSREKKESFPLTVTSAQKNPTAFYLCASIGQYGYTFGSGTRLTVV.

The chain links TRBV12-5 to TRBJ2-1; TRBD1 matches at 10 bases. There are 16 residues in the CDR3. After removal of 5 bases from V and 10 bases from J, the junction contained 14 bases not matched to a gene. Per germline, CDR1 LGHNT and CDR2 FRNRAP. CDR3 sequence: CASGIAGGTGAGEQFF. For the CDR3, the DNA is TGTGCTAGTGGTATCGCCGGAGGGACAGGGGCGGGAGAGCAGTTCTTC.

This chain connects TRBV5-1 to TRBJ1-6; TRBD1 matches 7 bases. J lost 4 bases, V lost 0 bases, and 4 bases had no gene match. The CDR3 is 16 amino acids. Germline V gene lookup returns CDR1 SGHRS and CDR2 YFSETQ. The CDR3 DNA reads as TGCGCCAGCAGCTTGGGCGCAGGGGGTTATAATTCACCCCTCCACTTT. It yields the protein CASSLGAGGYNSPLHF.

The J gene is TRBJ2-7, the V gene TRBV4-3, with D perhaps TRBD1 or TRBD2 (5 bases each). CDR3 length: 14 amino acids. Per germline, CDR1 LGHNA and CDR2 YSLEER. V shed 0 bases and J shed 2 bases, with 8 bases lying between them. The CDR3 is CASSQDEGPYEQYF. In nucleotides, the CDR3 is TGCGCCAGCAGCCAAGATGAGGGGCCCTACGAGCAGTACTTC.